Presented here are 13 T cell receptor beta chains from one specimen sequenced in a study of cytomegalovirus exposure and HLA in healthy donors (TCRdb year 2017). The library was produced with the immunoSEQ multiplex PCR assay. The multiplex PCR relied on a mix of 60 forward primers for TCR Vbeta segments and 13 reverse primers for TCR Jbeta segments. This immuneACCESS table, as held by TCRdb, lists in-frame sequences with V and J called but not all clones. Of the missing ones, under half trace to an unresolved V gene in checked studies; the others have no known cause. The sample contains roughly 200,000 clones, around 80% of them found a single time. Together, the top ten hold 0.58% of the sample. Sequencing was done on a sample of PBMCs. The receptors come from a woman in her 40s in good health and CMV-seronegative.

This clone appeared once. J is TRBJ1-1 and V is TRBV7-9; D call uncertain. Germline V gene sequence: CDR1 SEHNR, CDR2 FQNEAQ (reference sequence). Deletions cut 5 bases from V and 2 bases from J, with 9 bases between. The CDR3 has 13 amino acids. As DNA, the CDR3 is TGTGCCAGCAGCCCTGCACTCAACACTGAAGCTTTCTTT. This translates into CASSPALNTEAFF.

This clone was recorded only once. The CDR3 loop is CASSFGQGRNTEAFF. The CDR3 DNA follows: TGTGCCAGCAGCTTTGGACAGGGGAGGAACACTGAAGCTTTCTTT. The chain has TRBV11-1 and TRBJ1-1; 9 bases are a match to TRBD1. CDR3 length equals 15 residues. Germline CDR1 reads SGHAT; CDR2 reads FQDESV (reference sequence). V shed 3 bases, J shed 1 base, and the junction held 3 bases outside the gene matches. The whole variable domain, remainder taken from reference TRBV11-1 and TRBJ1-1, is EAEVAQSPRYKITEKSQAVAFWCDPISGHATLYWYRQILGQGPELLVQFQDESVVDDSQLPKDRFSAERLKGVDSTLKIQPAELGDSAMYLCASSFGQGRNTEAFFGQGTRLTVV.

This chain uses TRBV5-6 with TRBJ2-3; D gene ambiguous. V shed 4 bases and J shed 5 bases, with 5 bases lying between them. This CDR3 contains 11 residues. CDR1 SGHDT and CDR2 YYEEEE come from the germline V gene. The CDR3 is CASSVGDTQYF. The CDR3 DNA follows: TGTGCCAGCAGCGTCGGAGATACGCAGTATTTT.

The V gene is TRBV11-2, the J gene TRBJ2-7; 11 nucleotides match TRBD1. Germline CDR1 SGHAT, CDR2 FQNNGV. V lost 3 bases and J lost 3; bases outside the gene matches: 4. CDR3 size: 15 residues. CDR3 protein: CASSLGQGVVYEQYF. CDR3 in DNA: TGTGCCAGCAGCTTGGGACAGGGGGTGGTCTACGAGCAGTACTTC.

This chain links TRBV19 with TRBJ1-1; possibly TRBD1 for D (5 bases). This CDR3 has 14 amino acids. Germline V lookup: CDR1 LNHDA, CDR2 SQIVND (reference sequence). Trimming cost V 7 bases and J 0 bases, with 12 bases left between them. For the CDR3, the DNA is TGTGCCAGTATGTCGGACACCTTGAACACTGAAGCTTTCTTT. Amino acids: CASMSDTLNTEAFF.

CDR3: CASITGTGAYHEQFF. The DNA for the CDR3 is TGTGCCAGCATCACCGGGACAGGGGCTTACCATGAGCAGTTCTTC. The gene calls are TRBV28 and TRBJ2-1; 10 bases fit TRBD1. This CDR3 spans 15 amino acids. V gave up 7 bases and J gave up 8 bases; unmatched junction bases: 11. CDR1 and CDR2 (germline): MDHEN, SYDVKM.

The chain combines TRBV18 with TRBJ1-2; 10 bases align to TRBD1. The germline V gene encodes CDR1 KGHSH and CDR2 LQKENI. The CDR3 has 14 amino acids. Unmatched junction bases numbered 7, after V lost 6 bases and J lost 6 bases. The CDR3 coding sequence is TGTGCCAGCTCCCCTAGCGGGACAGGGGATGGCTACACCTTC. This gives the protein CASSPSGTGDGYTF. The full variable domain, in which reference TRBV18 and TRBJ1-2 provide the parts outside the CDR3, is NAGVMQNPRHLVRRRGQEARLRCSPMKGHSHVYWYRQLPEEGLKFMVYLQKENIIDESGMPKERFSAEFPKEGPSILRIQQVVRGDSAAYFCASSPSGTGDGYTFGSGTRLTVV.

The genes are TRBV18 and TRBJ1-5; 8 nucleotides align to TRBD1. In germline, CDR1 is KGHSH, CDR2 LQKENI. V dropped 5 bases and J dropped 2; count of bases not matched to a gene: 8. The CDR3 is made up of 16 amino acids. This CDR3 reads CASSLTGGPGNQPQHF. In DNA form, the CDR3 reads TGTGCCAGCTCATTAACAGGGGGTCCAGGCAATCAGCCCCAGCATTTT.

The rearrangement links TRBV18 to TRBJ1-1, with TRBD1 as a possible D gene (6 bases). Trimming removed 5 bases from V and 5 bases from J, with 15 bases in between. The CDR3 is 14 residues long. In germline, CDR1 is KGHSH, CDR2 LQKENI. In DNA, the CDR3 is TGTGCCAGCTCAAACCTACAGGGTGGGACTGAAGCTTTCTTT. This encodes CASSNLQGGTEAFF. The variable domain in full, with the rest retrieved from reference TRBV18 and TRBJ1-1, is NAGVMQNPRHLVRRRGQEARLRCSPMKGHSHVYWYRQLPEEGLKFMVYLQKENIIDESGMPKERFSAEFPKEGPSILRIQQVVRGDSAAYFCASSNLQGGTEAFFGQGTRLTVV.

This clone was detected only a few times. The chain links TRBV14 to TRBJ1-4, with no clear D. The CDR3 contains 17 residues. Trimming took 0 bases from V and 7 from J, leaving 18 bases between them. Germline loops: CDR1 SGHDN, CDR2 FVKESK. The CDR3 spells CASSQDTGTVSREKLFF. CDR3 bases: TGTGCCAGCAGCCAAGATACGGGAACGGTCTCCCGTGAAAAACTGTTTTTT. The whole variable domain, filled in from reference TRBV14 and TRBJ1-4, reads EAGVTQFPSHSVIEKGQTVTLRCDPISGHDNLYWYRRVMGKEIKFLLHFVKESKQDESGMPNNRFLAERTGGTYSTLKVQPAELEDSGVYFCASSQDTGTVSREKLFFGSGTQLSVL.

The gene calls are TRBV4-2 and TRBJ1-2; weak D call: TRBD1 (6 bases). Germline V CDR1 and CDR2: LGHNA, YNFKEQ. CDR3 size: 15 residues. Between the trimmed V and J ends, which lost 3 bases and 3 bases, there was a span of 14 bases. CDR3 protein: CASSHRGSGDYGYTF. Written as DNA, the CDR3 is TGTGCCAGCAGCCACCGAGGGTCAGGGGACTATGGCTACACCTTC.

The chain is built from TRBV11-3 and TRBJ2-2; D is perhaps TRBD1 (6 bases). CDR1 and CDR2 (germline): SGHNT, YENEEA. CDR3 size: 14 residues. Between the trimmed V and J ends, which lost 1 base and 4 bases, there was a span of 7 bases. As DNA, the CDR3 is TGTGCCAGCAGCTTAGGCAGGGGCACCGGGGAGCTGTTTTTT. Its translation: CASSLGRGTGELFF.

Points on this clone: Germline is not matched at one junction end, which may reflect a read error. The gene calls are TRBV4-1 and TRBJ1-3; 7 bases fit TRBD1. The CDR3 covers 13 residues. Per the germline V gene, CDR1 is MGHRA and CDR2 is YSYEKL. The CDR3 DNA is TGCGCCAGCAGCCAAGAACCTTTCCGGGACAGAAATTTT. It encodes CASSQEPFRDRNF.